One T cell receptor beta chain is described in this entry. Its antigen is undetermined. This sample was included in a study of blood T cells in healthy people across ages. The study's findings and limits: Roughly linearly, TCR beta diversity per million T cells fell as age increased.

The second PCR ran 7 to 11 cycles with a sample-barcoded 5' primer and J-beta primers. TCRdb called the 5' RACE reads again in MiXCR, with one record for every CDR3 protein. The sample lists 750,000 or so distinct CDR3 sequences; about 25% were seen once. Staff drew roughly 10 milliliters of peripheral blood from each donor. CDR3 length equals 14 residues. Per germline, CDR1 KGHSH and CDR2 LQKENI. Between the trimmed V and J ends, which lost 1 base and 2 bases, there was a span of 9 bases. The sample also formed part of further work on T cells of mothers and their children.

The rearrangement joins TRBV18 to TRBJ2-7; D unclear. The material sequenced was blood. This clonotype was obtained from a boy aged 5-17 years in good health. The CDR3 DNA reads as TGTGCCAGCTCACCACTCCCTTTCACCTACGAGCAGTACTTC. Translated: CASSPLPFTYEQYF.